This passage covers 11 T cell receptor beta chains from one sample sequenced in a study of spatial heterogeneity in lung cancer. Broader study findings: Tumoral mutation counts were tracked by counts of expanded intratumoral alpha and beta TCRs.

Their antigen targets remain unknown. MiXCR was run by TCRdb on the 5' RACE reads, yielding one entry per CDR3 protein. The sample lists about 100,000 distinct CDR3 sequences, approximately 4.4% occurring once. Noted time point: sample taken at primary tumor resection. The sample consisted of lung tumor tissue, taken at surgery. The origin of the receptors is a male donor with early-stage non-small cell lung cancer.

This clonotype was seen ten or more times. The chain carries TRBV27 and TRBJ2-1, with D tentatively TRBD2 (5 bases). The V gene lost 5 bases and the J gene lost 5 bases, with 13 bases spanning the gap. CDR3 length equals 14 residues. CDR1 is MNHEY, CDR2 SMNVEV, per germline (reference sequence). CDR3 protein: CASSLLNGNNEQFF. DNA of the CDR3: TGTGCCAGCAGTCTGTTAAACGGGAACAATGAGCAGTTCTTC.

Many counts were recorded for this clonotype. V usage is TRBV24-1 and J usage is TRBJ2-7, with a weak D call TRBD1 (6 bases). From germline, CDR1 is KGHDR and CDR2 SFDVKD. Trimming left V 4 bases short and J 1 base short, with 10 bases between. This CDR3 is built from 14 residues. CDR3 protein: CATSEATGSYEQYF. In nucleotides, the CDR3 is TGTGCCACCAGTGAAGCGACAGGTTCCTACGAGCAGTACTTC.

This clonotype has only a few counts. The genes are TRBV4-1 and TRBJ2-3; perhaps TRBD2 as D (6 bases). Germline CDR1 is MGHRA and CDR2 is YSYEKL. The CDR3 is 15 amino acids. The ends were cut back, 3 bases at V and 1 base at J, with 11 bases in the middle. CDR3 sequence: CASSHPGEGTDTQYF. The CDR3, as DNA: TGCGCCAGCAGCCACCCCGGGGAGGGCACAGATACGCAGTATTTT.

This clonotype has more than one count but fewer than ten. The V call is TRBV12-3 or TRBV12-4, the J call TRBJ2-2; D gene ambiguous. The CDR3 sequence is 13 residues long. V lost 3 bases and J lost 6, with 8 bases in between. The CDR3 nucleotides read TGTGCCAGCAGTTTTTTTCAGCCCGGGGAGCTGTTTTTT. It specifies CASSFFQPGELFF.

Many counts were recorded for this clonotype. The chain carries TRBV5-6 and TRBJ2-7, with 12 bases lining up with TRBD2. Germline V lookup: CDR1 SGHDT, CDR2 YYEEEE. The V gene end was trimmed by 4 bases and the J gene end by 6 bases; junction bases not matched to a gene: 8. The CDR3 is 15 amino acids. CDR3: CASSHGLAGRLEQYF. The CDR3 DNA reads as TGTGCCAGCAGCCATGGACTAGCGGGACGCCTCGAGCAGTACTTC.

The sample holds many counts of this clonotype. Relative to the germline gene, one junction end is altered; a read error may explain this. V is TRBV29-1 and J is TRBJ1-2; 8 bases line up with TRBD1. The CDR3 spans 13 residues. Germline assignment: CDR1 SQVTM and CDR2 ANQGSEA. The CDR3: CSAADRANYGYTF. Written as DNA, the CDR3 is TGCAGCGCCGCGGACAGGGCTAATTATGGCTACACCTTC. Using reference TRBV29-1 and TRBJ1-2 for the parts outside the CDR3, the full variable domain is SAVISQKPSRDICQRGTSLTIQCQVDSQVTMMFWYRQQPGQSLTLIATANQGSEATYESGFVIDKFPISRPNLTFSTLTVSNMSPEDSSIYLCSAADRANYGYTFGSGTRLTVV.

This clonotype was counted only a few times. The chain joins TRBV15 to TRBJ2-5; 8 positions agree with TRBD1. Germline V gene sequence: CDR1 LNHNV, CDR2 YYDKDF (reference sequence). The CDR3 spans 16 residues. Trimming cost V 2 bases and J 3 bases; bases outside gene matches: 8. The CDR3 bases are TGTGCCACCAGCAGACCAACCCTGGACAGGGAAGAGACCCAGTACTTC. This gives the protein CATSRPTLDREETQYF.

This clonotype appeared many times. The chain carries TRBV29-1 and TRBJ1-2; D remains unclear. The V end lost 3 bases, the J end lost 3 bases, and 8 bases lay between the germline ends. The CDR3 runs 12 residues. CDR1 is SQVTM, CDR2 ANQGSEA, per germline. Written as DNA, the CDR3 is TGCAGCGTTGATCATGTCTACTATGGCTACACCTTC. Its translation: CSVDHVYYGYTF.

This clonotype was seen repeatedly, ten times or more. This sequence joins TRBV7-2 and TRBJ2-3; 7 bases line up with TRBD2. The V gene end was trimmed by 5 bases and the J gene end by 3 bases; junction bases not matched to a gene: 5. The CDR3 contains 14 residues. Germline V gene data show CDR1 as SGHTA and CDR2 as FQGNSA. CDR3 DNA: TGTGCCAGCAGCATGACTAGCCGTACAGATACGCAGTATTTT. Protein sequence: CASSMTSRTDTQYF. Based on the CDR3 plus reference TRBV7-2 and TRBJ2-3, the full variable domain is GAGVSQSPSNKVTEKGKDVELRCDPISGHTALYWYRQSLGQGLEFLIYFQGNSAPDKSGLPSDRFSAERTGGSVSTLTIQRTQQEDSAVYLCASSMTSRTDTQYFGPGTRLTVL.

This clonotype has at least ten counts. This chain links TRBV29-1 with TRBJ2-1; 7 bases match TRBD2. Germline V lookup: CDR1 SQVTM, CDR2 ANQGSEA. V trimming: 4 bases; J trimming: 6 bases; junction bases outside the gene matches: 6. The CDR3 has 13 residues. CDR3 sequence (DNA): TGCAGCGTTGGAGGGAGGGTCGGCAATGAGCAGTTCTTC. It translates to CSVGGRVGNEQFF.

This clonotype was counted ten times or more. This rearrangement joins TRBV28 to TRBJ2-7; D possibly corresponds to TRBD1 (6 bases). Per the germline V gene, CDR1 is MDHEN and CDR2 is SYDVKM. This CDR3 contains 14 residues. The V end lost 7 bases, the J end lost 6 bases, and 19 bases lay between the germline ends. DNA of the CDR3: TGTGCCAGCAACTTACAGGGTACAGGCTCCGAGCAGTACTTC. Protein product: CASNLQGTGSEQYF.